The rows below give T cell receptor beta chains drawn from one sample of a study of blood T cell repertoires in COVID-19. Profiled with immunoSEQ multiplex PCR; TCRdb holds only in-frame clones, not every one. The sample records roughly 100,000 clones, over 85% being singletons. Sample: peripheral blood. These TCRs come from a woman aged 50 to 60 with COVID-19, enrolled during active disease. CDR3s include the opening cysteine and the closing phenylalanine or tryptophan. The order of the fields is D gene, V gene, clone size, J gene, CDR3 DNA, CDR3 protein. A D gene is named only where the DNA matches it firmly. Some rows have no size entry. The others give once, few or many, or a class for an expanded clone.

d_gene: TRBD1; v_gene: TRBV28; abundance: -; j_gene: TRBJ1-1; CDR3nt: TGTGCCAGCAGTTTATCTAGGGGGCTGAACACTGAAGCTTTCTTT; CDR3aa: CASSLSRGLNTEAFF
d_gene: TRBD1; v_gene: TRBV7-9; abundance: -; j_gene: TRBJ1-5; CDR3nt: TGTGCCAGCAGCAGCCGGACAGGGGGCGGCTATAGCAATCAGCCCCAGCATTTT; CDR3aa: CASSSRTGGGYSNQPQHF
d_gene: TRBD1; v_gene: TRBV30; abundance: -; j_gene: TRBJ1-1; CDR3nt: TGTGCCTGCGACAGGGAGAACACTGAAGCTTTCTTT; CDR3aa: CACDRENTEAFF
d_gene: -; v_gene: TRBV30; abundance: -; j_gene: TRBJ1-1; CDR3nt: TGTGCCTGGAGTGTAAGGGGACACGAAGCTTTCTTT; CDR3aa: CAWSVRGHEAFF
d_gene: TRBD2; v_gene: TRBV5-5; abundance: -; j_gene: TRBJ2-3; CDR3nt: TGTGCCAGCAGCCGGACTAGCGTCACAGATACGCAGTATTTT; CDR3aa: CASSRTSVTDTQYF
d_gene: TRBD1; v_gene: TRBV15; abundance: few; j_gene: TRBJ1-5; CDR3nt: TGTGCCACCAGCAGAGATAAGGTCAGGGGGCAGCCCCAGCATTTT; CDR3aa: CATSRDKVRGQPQHF
d_gene: -; v_gene: TRBV4-1; abundance: -; j_gene: TRBJ2-2; CDR3nt: TGCGCCAGCAGCCTGACTCAGGGATTGTTCACCGGGGAGCTGTTTTTT; CDR3aa: CASSLTQGLFTGELFF
d_gene: -; v_gene: TRBV30; abundance: -; j_gene: TRBJ1-1; CDR3nt: TGTGCCTGGGTACAGGGAGGGTCGGCTGAAGCTTTCTTT; CDR3aa: CAWVQGGSAEAFF
d_gene: -; v_gene: TRBV30; abundance: -; j_gene: TRBJ1-2; CDR3nt: TGTGCCATGATTGGGCGCACAGGGCCGAGCTACACCTTC; CDR3aa: CAMIGRTGPSYTF
d_gene: TRBD1; v_gene: TRBV19; abundance: -; j_gene: TRBJ2-6; CDR3nt: TGTGCCAGTAGTACAGGGGGCTCTGGGGCCAACGTCCTGACTTTC; CDR3aa: CASSTGGSGANVLTF
d_gene: TRBD2; v_gene: TRBV5-4; abundance: -; j_gene: TRBJ2-1; CDR3nt: TGTGCCAGCAGCTTGGGCGGGAGGGGTTATGAGCAGTTCTTC; CDR3aa: CASSLGGRGYEQFF
d_gene: TRBD1; v_gene: TRBV11-1; abundance: few; j_gene: TRBJ1-1; CDR3nt: TGTGCCAGCAGCCCCCGGACAGGGTCCCACACTGAAGCTTTCTTT; CDR3aa: CASSPRTGSHTEAFF
d_gene: -; v_gene: TRBV2; abundance: -; j_gene: TRBJ1-2; CDR3nt: TGTGCCACCACGGTCAGGGATGGCTACACCTTC; CDR3aa: CATTVRDGYTF
d_gene: TRBD2; v_gene: TRBV7-9; abundance: -; j_gene: TRBJ2-3; CDR3nt: TGTGCCAGCAGCCTAACAGCGGGGGCCCCCACAGATACGCAGTATTTT; CDR3aa: CASSLTAGAPTDTQYF
d_gene: -; v_gene: TRBV4-3; abundance: -; j_gene: TRBJ1-4; CDR3nt: TGCGCCAGCAGCCAAGATCGCCAGGTAGCTAATGAAAAACTGTTTTTT; CDR3aa: CASSQDRQVANEKLFF
d_gene: TRBD2; v_gene: TRBV5-1; abundance: -; j_gene: TRBJ2-1; CDR3nt: TGCGCCAGCAGCTTGGATCAGCGGGGGGGCTCAAGGTCCTACAATGAGCAGTTCTTC; CDR3aa: CASSLDQRGGSRSYNEQFF
d_gene: -; v_gene: TRBV21-1; abundance: -; j_gene: TRBJ1-2; CDR3nt: TGTGCCAGCAGCAAAAGGAAGGGACAGGGGGCGGGTGGCTACACCTTC; CDR3aa: CASSKRKGQGAGGYTF
d_gene: -; v_gene: TRBV7-6; abundance: -; j_gene: TRBJ2-5; CDR3nt: TGTGCCAGCAGCTTAATATTCGGGGAAGAGACCCAGTACTTC; CDR3aa: CASSLIFGEETQYF
d_gene: -; v_gene: TRBV10-3; abundance: once; j_gene: TRBJ1-4; CDR3nt: TGTGCCATCAGTGAGTCATCATTTGGAGGGGAGGATGAAAAACTGTTTTTT; CDR3aa: CAISESSFGGEDEKLFF
d_gene: TRBD1; v_gene: TRBV19; abundance: -; j_gene: TRBJ1-6; CDR3nt: TGTGCCAGTAGTACGACGGCGCCCCGGGACAGGGGCGTTAGCTCCTATAATTCACCCCTCCACTTT; CDR3aa: CASSTTAPRDRGVSSYNSPLHF
d_gene: -; v_gene: TRBV11-1; abundance: -; j_gene: TRBJ1-5; CDR3nt: TGTGCCAGCAGCTATGAGCCGGGTCAGCCCCAGCATTTT; CDR3aa: CASSYEPGQPQHF
d_gene: -; v_gene: TRBV5-1; abundance: -; j_gene: TRBJ1-1; CDR3nt: TGCGCCAGCAGCTTGGATTCGGGTGGCACTGAAGCTTTCTTT; CDR3aa: CASSLDSGGTEAFF
d_gene: TRBD2; v_gene: TRBV6-5; abundance: once; j_gene: TRBJ2-7; CDR3nt: TGTGCCAGCAGTTACTCGACCGGGGGGATGTACGAGCAGTACTTC; CDR3aa: CASSYSTGGMYEQYF
d_gene: TRBD1; v_gene: TRBV7-8; abundance: -; j_gene: TRBJ2-7; CDR3nt: TGTGCCAGCAGCTTAGATTACAGGGGGTACGAGCAGTACTTC; CDR3aa: CASSLDYRGYEQYF
d_gene: -; v_gene: TRBV5-1; abundance: -; j_gene: TRBJ2-3; CDR3nt: TGCGCCAGCACCCCCCGGAGTAGCACAGATACGCAGTATTTT; CDR3aa: CASTPRSSTDTQYF
d_gene: TRBD1; v_gene: TRBV5-1; abundance: -; j_gene: TRBJ2-1; CDR3nt: TGCGCCAGCAGCTTACAGGGGGGTATTGAGCAGTTCTTC; CDR3aa: CASSLQGGIEQFF
d_gene: -; v_gene: TRBV19; abundance: -; j_gene: TRBJ1-1; CDR3nt: TGTGCCAGTAGTATAACATCGAACACTGAAGCTTTCTTT; CDR3aa: CASSITSNTEAFF
d_gene: -; v_gene: TRBV4-3; abundance: -; j_gene: TRBJ1-4; CDR3nt: TGCGCCAGCAGCCAAGATAGGCGACAGGTTAATGAAAAACTGTTTTTT; CDR3aa: CASSQDRRQVNEKLFF
d_gene: TRBD2; v_gene: TRBV7-6; abundance: -; j_gene: TRBJ2-5; CDR3nt: TGTGCCAGCAGCTTAGCTGTAGCGGGGCCCCAAGAGACCCAGTACTTC; CDR3aa: CASSLAVAGPQETQYF
d_gene: -; v_gene: TRBV5-1; abundance: -; j_gene: TRBJ1-4; CDR3nt: TGCGCCAGCAGAGGAGGGGACGAAAAACTGTTTTTT; CDR3aa: CASRGGDEKLFF
d_gene: -; v_gene: TRBV9; abundance: -; j_gene: TRBJ2-1; CDR3nt: TGTGCCAGCAGCGTAGCCCCTTCTAGGGGCAATGAGCAGTTCTTC; CDR3aa: CASSVAPSRGNEQFF
d_gene: -; v_gene: TRBV30; abundance: -; j_gene: TRBJ1-1; CDR3nt: TGTGCCTGGAGCGGGAGGGGGGACACTGAAGCTTTCTTT; CDR3aa: CAWSGRGDTEAFF
d_gene: TRBD2; v_gene: TRBV5-1; abundance: -; j_gene: TRBJ2-3; CDR3nt: TGCGCCAGCAGCATGACTAGCGGGGGCATCACAGATACGCAGTATTTT; CDR3aa: CASSMTSGGITDTQYF
d_gene: -; v_gene: TRBV27; abundance: -; j_gene: TRBJ2-1; CDR3nt: TGTGCCAGCAGTTTGGCGGGCATGTACAATGAGCAGTTCTTC; CDR3aa: CASSLAGMYNEQFF
d_gene: TRBD1; v_gene: TRBV20-1; abundance: once; j_gene: TRBJ1-2; CDR3nt: TGCAGTGCTAGTAAAAGAGGACAGGCTGGGGTTAAAGTTGGCTACACCTTC; CDR3aa: CSASKRGQAGVKVGYTF
d_gene: -; v_gene: TRBV7-2; abundance: -; j_gene: TRBJ2-3; CDR3nt: TGTGCCAGCAGCTTAGGTAGCGGCCGCGCCACAGATACGCAGTATTTT; CDR3aa: CASSLGSGRATDTQYF
d_gene: -; v_gene: TRBV29-1; abundance: -; j_gene: TRBJ1-1; CDR3nt: TGCGGAACGGACACGAACACTGAAGCTTTCTTT; CDR3aa: CGTDTNTEAFF
d_gene: -; v_gene: TRBV5-6; abundance: once; j_gene: TRBJ2-2; CDR3nt: TGTGCCAGCAGCTTGGGGCCAGCGAACACCGGGGAGCTGTTTTTT; CDR3aa: CASSLGPANTGELFF
d_gene: -; v_gene: TRBV27; abundance: -; j_gene: TRBJ2-7; CDR3nt: TGTGCCAGCAGTCTCGGGGGGCCCGCCTACGAGCAGTACTTC; CDR3aa: CASSLGGPAYEQYF
d_gene: -; v_gene: TRBV30; abundance: -; j_gene: TRBJ1-6; CDR3nt: TGTGCCTGGAGTGTTACGGTCTCCTATAATTCACCCCTCCACTTT; CDR3aa: CAWSVTVSYNSPLHF
d_gene: -; v_gene: TRBV19; abundance: -; j_gene: TRBJ1-1; CDR3nt: TGTGCCAGTAGCCAAGGGGGTACTGAAGCTTTCTTT; CDR3aa: CASSQGGTEAFF
d_gene: TRBD1; v_gene: TRBV15; abundance: few; j_gene: TRBJ1-3; CDR3nt: TGTGCCACCAGCAGAGGGATAACACAGGGGAGTGGAAACACCATATATTTT; CDR3aa: CATSRGITQGSGNTIYF
d_gene: -; v_gene: TRBV24-1; abundance: -; j_gene: TRBJ1-5; CDR3nt: TGTGCCACCAGTGTGGGGGGGAACCGTCCCCAGCATTTT; CDR3aa: CATSVGGNRPQHF
d_gene: -; v_gene: TRBV2; abundance: -; j_gene: TRBJ2-7; CDR3nt: TGTGCCAGCAGTGAAGGTCTGTACGAGCAGTACTTC; CDR3aa: CASSEGLYEQYF
d_gene: -; v_gene: TRBV7-9; abundance: -; j_gene: TRBJ1-2; CDR3nt: TGTGCCAGCAGCTTAGGACAGGCCCCCTATGGCTACACCTTC; CDR3aa: CASSLGQAPYGYTF
d_gene: -; v_gene: TRBV9; abundance: -; j_gene: TRBJ1-2; CDR3nt: TGTGCCAGCAGCGTAGCACAGAGCTTATCTTATGGCTACACCTTC; CDR3aa: CASSVAQSLSYGYTF
d_gene: TRBD1; v_gene: TRBV6-1; abundance: -; j_gene: TRBJ1-2; CDR3nt: TGTGCCAGCAGTGCCTACACGTGGACAGGGAACTATGGCTACACCTTC; CDR3aa: CASSAYTWTGNYGYTF
d_gene: -; v_gene: TRBV3-1/TRBV3-2; abundance: -; j_gene: TRBJ2-3; CDR3nt: TGTGCCAGCAGCCAGGGTTCTCCGGGACTTATCCTCCTCACAGATACGCAGTATTTT; CDR3aa: CASSQGSPGLILLTDTQYF
d_gene: -; v_gene: TRBV29-1; abundance: -; j_gene: TRBJ1-1; CDR3nt: TGCAGCGTTGAGAGGCGTTTGAACACTGAAGCTTTCTTT; CDR3aa: CSVERRLNTEAFF
d_gene: -; v_gene: TRBV30; abundance: once; j_gene: TRBJ2-1; CDR3nt: TGTGCCTGGAAGTCCCCCGGTAATGAGCAGTTCTTC; CDR3aa: CAWKSPGNEQFF
d_gene: -; v_gene: TRBV19; abundance: -; j_gene: TRBJ1-1; CDR3nt: TGTGCCAGTAGTATAGGCATAGCTGAAGCTTTCTTT; CDR3aa: CASSIGIAEAFF
d_gene: -; v_gene: TRBV6-5; abundance: -; j_gene: TRBJ1-1; CDR3nt: TGTGCCAGCAGGGCGGGGGTTACTGAAGCTTTCTTT; CDR3aa: CASRAGVTEAFF
d_gene: TRBD1; v_gene: TRBV28; abundance: -; j_gene: TRBJ1-1; CDR3nt: TGTGCCAGCAGTCCCGGGACAGGGAAGAACACTGAAGCTTTCTTT; CDR3aa: CASSPGTGKNTEAFF